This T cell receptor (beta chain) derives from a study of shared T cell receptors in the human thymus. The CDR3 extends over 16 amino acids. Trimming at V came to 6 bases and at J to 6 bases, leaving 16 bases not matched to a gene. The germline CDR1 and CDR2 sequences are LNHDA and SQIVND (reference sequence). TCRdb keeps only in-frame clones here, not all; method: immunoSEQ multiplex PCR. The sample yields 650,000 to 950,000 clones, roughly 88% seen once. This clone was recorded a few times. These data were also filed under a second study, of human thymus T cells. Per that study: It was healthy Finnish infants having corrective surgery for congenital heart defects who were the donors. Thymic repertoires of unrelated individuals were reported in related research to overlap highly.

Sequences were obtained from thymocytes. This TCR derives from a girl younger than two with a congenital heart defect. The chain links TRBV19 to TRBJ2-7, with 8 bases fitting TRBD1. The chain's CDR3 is CASSIPGQDSSGEQYF. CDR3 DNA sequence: TGTGCCAGTAGCATACCGGGACAGGATTCATCTGGCGAGCAGTACTTC.